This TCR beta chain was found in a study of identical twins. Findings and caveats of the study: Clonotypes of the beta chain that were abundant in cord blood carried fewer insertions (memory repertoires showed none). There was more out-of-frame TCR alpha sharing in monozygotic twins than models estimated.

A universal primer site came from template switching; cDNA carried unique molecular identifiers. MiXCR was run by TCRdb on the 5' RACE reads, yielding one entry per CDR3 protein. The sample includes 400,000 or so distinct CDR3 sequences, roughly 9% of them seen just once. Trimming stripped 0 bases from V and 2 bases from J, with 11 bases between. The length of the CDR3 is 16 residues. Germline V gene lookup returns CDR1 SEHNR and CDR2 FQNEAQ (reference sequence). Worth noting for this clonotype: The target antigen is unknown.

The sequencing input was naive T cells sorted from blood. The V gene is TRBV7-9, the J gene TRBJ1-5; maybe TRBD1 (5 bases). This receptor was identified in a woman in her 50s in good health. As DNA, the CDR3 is TGTGCCAGCAGCTTAGCGCAGGGTTTGGGCAATCAGCCCCAGCATTTT. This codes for CASSLAQGLGNQPQHF.